Shown below are 17 T cell receptor beta chains from a single sample sequenced in a study of PD-1 blockade in classical Hodgkin lymphoma. Stated time point: cycle 4 day 1 (C4D1), after 5 to 7 weeks of nivolumab. There was relapse after autologous stem cell transplantation in every patient, and there was variation in brentuximab vedotin exposure. Method: immunoSEQ multiplex PCR; TCRdb's copy keeps in-frame clones and lacks some. The repertoire consists of some 100,000 clones, with more than 85% occurring once and the leading ten covering 1.5% to 2.5%. This specimen was peripheral blood mononuclear cells (PBMCs), taken before the fourth cycle of nivolumab. The receptor source for this set is a human donor with classical Hodgkin lymphoma.

The chain has TRBV30 and TRBJ2-7, with 10 nucleotides matching TRBD2. CDR1 is GTSNPN and CDR2 is SVGIG in the germline V gene (reference sequence). The CDR3 sequence is 15 residues long. The trim removed 1 base at V and 3 bases at J, leaving 6 bases unmatched. In nucleotides, the CDR3 is TGTGCCTGGAGTGCCCAGCGGGAGGGCCTCTACGAGCAGTACTTC. Residues: CAWSAQREGLYEQYF. The full variable domain, its missing parts supplied by reference TRBV30 and TRBJ2-7, is SQTIHQWPATLVQPVGSPLSLECTVEGTSNPNLYWYRQAAGRGLQLLFYSVGIGQISSEVPQNLSASRPQDRQFILSSKKLLLSDSGFYLCAWSAQREGLYEQYFGPGTRLTVT.

The rearrangement uses TRBV5-4 and TRBJ1-2, with TRBD1 matching over 9 bases. The CDR3 loop spans 14 amino acids. Trimming at V came to 7 bases and at J to 6 bases, leaving 10 bases not matched to a gene. Per germline, CDR1 SGHNT and CDR2 YYREEE (reference sequence). CDR3 loop: CASLKNRGPDGYTF. The CDR3 DNA is TGTGCCAGCCTCAAAAACAGGGGGCCCGATGGCTACACCTTC.

Only one count was recorded for this clone. The chain joins TRBV10-1 to TRBJ1-1; no definite D call. Trimming took off 3 bases at V and 1 base at J, with 6 bases between the two ends. Germline-derived CDR1 and CDR2 are WNHNN and SYGVQD (reference sequence). The CDR3 sequence is 13 residues long. The CDR3 spells CASSDPGNTEAFF. CDR3 DNA: TGCGCCAGCAGTGACCCGGGGAACACTGAAGCTTTCTTT.

This clone was counted a few times. The V call is TRBV5-1, the J call TRBJ1-1; the D gene is possibly TRBD1 (6 bases). This CDR3 has 15 residues. Per germline, CDR1 SGHRS and CDR2 YFSETQ. Trimming took 4 bases from V and 7 from J, leaving 20 bases between them. The CDR3 reads CASSPNQGMRGEAFF. The CDR3 DNA follows: TGCGCCAGCAGCCCAAATCAGGGGATGAGAGGTGAAGCTTTCTTT.

This chain connects TRBV11-2 to TRBJ2-3; D gene unclear. CDR3 size: 14 residues. V gave up 2 bases and J gave up 4 bases, with 10 bases separating them. Germline CDR1 and CDR2: SGHAT and FQNNGV. The CDR3 DNA reads TGTGCCAGCAGCTTATCACGCCCCGCAGATACGCAGTATTTT. Protein product: CASSLSRPADTQYF.

The rearrangement joins TRBV29-1 to TRBJ1-3, with a weak D call TRBD1 (6 bases). The germline V gene has CDR1 SQVTM and CDR2 ANQGSEA. The CDR3 sequence is 14 residues long. The V gene lost 7 bases and the J gene lost 0 bases, with 13 bases spanning the gap. The CDR3 spells CSAKDSPSGNTIYF. In nucleotides, the CDR3 is TGCAGCGCCAAGGACAGTCCCTCTGGAAACACCATATATTTT.

The CDR3 here is CASSLIPSTGGGYEQYF. The CDR3 bases are TGTGCCAGCAGCTTGATTCCTTCGACAGGGGGAGGGTACGAGCAGTACTTC. The rearrangement links TRBV5-5 to TRBJ2-7, with 9 bases aligning to TRBD1. CDR1 and CDR2 from the germline V gene are SGHKS and YYEKEE (reference sequence). Trimming at V came to 1 base and at J to 4 bases, leaving 12 bases not matched to a gene. CDR3 size: 17 residues.

This chain uses TRBV28 with TRBJ1-3; no reliable D call. Germline V CDR1 and CDR2: MDHEN, SYDVKM. Deletions cut 5 bases from V and 1 base from J, with 15 bases between. This CDR3 has 16 residues. The CDR3 sequence: CASSLPGFSSGNTIYF. CDR3 sequence (DNA): TGTGCCAGCAGTCTCCCCGGGTTTTCGTCTGGAAACACCATATATTTT.

The chain combines TRBV11-3 with TRBJ1-5; D is possibly TRBD1 (6 bases). The CDR3 consists of 15 residues. The germline gives CDR1 SGHNT, CDR2 YENEEA. Deletions cut 5 bases from V and 4 bases from J, with 15 bases between. The CDR3 is CASSAQGPHNQPQHF. The DNA for the CDR3 is TGTGCCAGCAGCGCTCAGGGGCCTCATAATCAGCCCCAGCATTTT.

This chain connects TRBV5-4 to TRBJ2-2; tentatively, D is TRBD2 (5 bases). Trimming took 5 bases from V and 7 from J, leaving 12 bases between them. The germline gives CDR1 SGHNT, CDR2 YYREEE (reference sequence). This CDR3 region has 13 residues. The CDR3 coding sequence is TGTGCCAGCAGTCTGCGGAGCGGCGGGGAGCTGTTTTTT. The encoded protein is CASSLRSGGELFF.

The chain recombines TRBV21-1 with TRBJ2-1; no check of the table's D call, TRBD2, against the DNA was made. TRBV21-1 corresponds to a pseudogene. The CDR3 consists of 15 residues. The CDR3 DNA reads TGTGCCAGCAGCAAAGGGTCAGACTCCCTCCGCGAGCAGTTCTTC. It translates to CASSKGSDSLREQFF.

This rearrangement joins TRBV27 to TRBJ1-2; perhaps TRBD1 as D (6 bases). V was shortened by 6 bases and J by 6 bases, with 14 bases between the two germline ends. Per germline, CDR1 MNHEY and CDR2 SMNVEV (reference sequence). There are 13 residues in the CDR3. CDR3 residues: CASSPTGRDGYTF. CDR3 sequence (DNA): TGTGCCAGCAGCCCTACAGGGAGGGATGGCTACACCTTC.

The chain has TRBV5-1 and TRBJ2-1; tentative D call: TRBD1 (6 bases). The V end was cut by 2 bases, the J end by 7 bases, with 13 bases between. Germline V lookup: CDR1 SGHRS, CDR2 YFSETQ. This CDR3 is built from 14 residues. CDR3 nucleotide sequence: TGCGCCAGCAGCTTAACCGGGACACCTAATGAGCAGTTCTTC. Protein product: CASSLTGTPNEQFF. The whole variable domain, remainder taken from reference TRBV5-1 and TRBJ2-1, is KAGVTQTPRYLIKTRGQQVTLSCSPISGHRSVSWYQQTPGQGLQFLFEYFSETQRNKGNFPGRFSGRQFSNSRSEMNVSTLELGDSALYLCASSLTGTPNEQFFGPGTRLTVL.

The CDR3 nucleotides are TGTGCCAGCAGGTTTTCGTCGCTGCAGCTGTTTTTT. Translation gives CASRFSSLQLFF. The chain has TRBV28 and TRBJ1-4; D call uncertain. The CDR3 is 12 residues long. The V gene lost 6 bases and the J gene lost 14 bases, with 16 bases spanning the gap. Germline V gives CDR1 MDHEN, CDR2 SYDVKM.

The chain couples TRBV5-4 to TRBJ2-7; no firm D call. CDR1 and CDR2 (germline): SGHNT, YYREEE (reference sequence). V dropped 1 base and J dropped 3 bases, with 11 bases sitting between them. The CDR3 loop spans 14 amino acids. CDR3 amino acids: CASSLSVGNYEQYF. The CDR3 DNA follows: TGTGCCAGCAGCTTGAGTGTAGGTAACTACGAGCAGTACTTC. Full variable domain (outside the CDR3, taken from reference TRBV5-4 and TRBJ2-7): ETGVTQSPTHLIKTRGQQVTLRCSSQSGHNTVSWYQQALGQGPQFIFQYYREEENGRGNFPPRFSGLQFPNYSSELNVNALELDDSALYLCASSLSVGNYEQYFGPGTRLTVT.

The genes are TRBV28 and TRBJ2-7, with 7 positions matching TRBD2. The J segment lost 5 bases and the V segment lost 4 bases, leaving 17 bases of the junction unmatched. Germline V gene sequence: CDR1 MDHEN, CDR2 SYDVKM. This CDR3 contains 17 residues. The CDR3 region has the DNA TGTGCCAGCAGTTCAACTTTACTAGCGAGAGGCTCGGACGAGCAGTACTTC. Its protein product is CASSSTLLARGSDEQYF.

The V call is TRBV27, the J call TRBJ2-1; D possibly corresponds to TRBD2 (6 bases). This CDR3 is built from 15 residues. V lost 6 bases and J lost 4, with 16 bases in between. Germline loops: CDR1 MNHEY, CDR2 SMNVEV (reference sequence). The chain's CDR3 is CASRPWWEVYNEQFF. The CDR3 DNA sequence: TGTGCCAGCAGGCCCTGGTGGGAGGTGTACAATGAGCAGTTCTTC.